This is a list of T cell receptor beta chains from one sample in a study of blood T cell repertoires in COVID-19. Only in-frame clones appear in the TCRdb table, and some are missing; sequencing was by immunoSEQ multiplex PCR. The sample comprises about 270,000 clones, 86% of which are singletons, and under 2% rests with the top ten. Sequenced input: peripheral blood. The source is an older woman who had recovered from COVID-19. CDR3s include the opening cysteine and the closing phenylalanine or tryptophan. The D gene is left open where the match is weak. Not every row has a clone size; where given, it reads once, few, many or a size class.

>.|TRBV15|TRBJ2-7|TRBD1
TGTGCCACCAGCAGAAACTCAGGGGGCTACGAGCAGTACTTC
CATSRNSGGYEQYF
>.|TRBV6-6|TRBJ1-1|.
TGTGCCAGCAGTTACCCGGACAAAATAAAGCAGGCTTTCTTT
CASSYPDKIKQAFF
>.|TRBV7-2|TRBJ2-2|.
TGTGCCAGCAGCTTAGGACAGCGCGGTTCCGGGGAGCTGTTTTTT
CASSLGQRGSGELFF
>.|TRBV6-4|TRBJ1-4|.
TGTGCCAGCAGTCAACAGGGATTAGAAGGTGAAAAACTGTTTTTT
CASSQQGLEGEKLFF
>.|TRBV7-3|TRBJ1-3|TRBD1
TGTGCCAGCAGCGTCGCGGGACAGGCTGGAAACACCATATATTTT
CASSVAGQAGNTIYF
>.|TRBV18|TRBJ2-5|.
TGTGCCAGCTCACCACCCAGGGCACTCAACAGGGAGACCCAGTACTTC
CASSPPRALNRETQYF
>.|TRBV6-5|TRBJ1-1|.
TGTGCCAGCGCTGTTAGGGGGTCGGACACTGAAGCTTTCTTT
CASAVRGSDTEAFF
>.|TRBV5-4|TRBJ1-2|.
TGTGCCCGCAGCTGGGGGGGGGCTAACTATGGCTACACCTTC
CARSWGGANYGYTF
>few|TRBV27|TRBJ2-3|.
TGTGCCAGCAGTTTAGATCGGGATCGAGATACGCAGTATTTT
CASSLDRDRDTQYF
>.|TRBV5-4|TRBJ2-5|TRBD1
TGTGCCAGCAGCCCGATACGGACAGGGTCGGGAGAGACCCAGTACTTC
CASSPIRTGSGETQYF
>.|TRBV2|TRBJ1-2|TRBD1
TGTGCCAGCAGTGTCCGGGACAGGGGTATGGGAGGCTACACCTTC
CASSVRDRGMGGYTF
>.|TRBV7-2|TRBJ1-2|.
TGTGCCAGCAGCTTAGGTCACAGCTATAACTATGGCTACACCTTC
CASSLGHSYNYGYTF
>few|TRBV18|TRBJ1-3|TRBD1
TGTGCCAGCTCACCCGGGACAGGGGGCCACACCATATATTTT
CASSPGTGGHTIYF
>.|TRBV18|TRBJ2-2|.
TGTGCCAGCTCACCACAAGGGACAAGGGGCTCCCGACGTTCCGGGGAGCTGTTTTTT
CASSPQGTRGSRRSGELFF
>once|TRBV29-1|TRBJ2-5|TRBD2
TGCAGCGTTGATCCGGGACTAAAAGAGACCCAGTACTTC
CSVDPGLKETQYF
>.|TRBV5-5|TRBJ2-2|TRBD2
TGTGCCAGCAGCTTAGGGCTAGCGGGGGGGCTGAACACCGGGGAGCTGTTTTTT
CASSLGLAGGLNTGELFF
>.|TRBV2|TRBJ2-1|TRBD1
TGTGCCAGCAGTAGGGACAGCCTGAATGAGCAGTTCTTC
CASSRDSLNEQFF
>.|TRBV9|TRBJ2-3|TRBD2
TGTGCCAGCAGCGTAGAAGCGGGGGGGCTTCCCCGTACGCAGTATTTT
CASSVEAGGLPRTQYF
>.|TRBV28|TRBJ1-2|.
TGTGCCAGCAGTTTTAGGGGTGGAGGGTTCCTCTATGGCTACACCTTC
CASSFRGGGFLYGYTF
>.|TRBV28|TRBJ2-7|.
TGTGCCAGCAGTTCACCAGTCTACGAGCAGTACTTC
CASSSPVYEQYF
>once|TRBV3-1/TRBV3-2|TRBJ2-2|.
TGTGCCAGCAGCCAAGACCGGGTTAGCGGACTCACCGGGGAGCTGTTTTTT
CASSQDRVSGLTGELFF
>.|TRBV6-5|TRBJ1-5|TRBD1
TGTGCCAGCAGCCGGGACAGGGGGGTTCAGCCCCAGCATTTT
CASSRDRGVQPQHF
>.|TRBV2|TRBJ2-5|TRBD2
TGTGCCAGCAGTGAAGGGAGCGCGGGGGGAGAAACCCAGTACTTC
CASSEGSAGGETQYF
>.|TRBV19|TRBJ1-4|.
TGTGCCAGTAGTATATGGTACTATACCACTAATGAAAAACTGTTTTTT
CASSIWYYTTNEKLFF
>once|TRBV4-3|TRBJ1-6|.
TGCGCCAGCAGCCAATCGGTACGGACACCGTATAATTCACCCCTCCACTTT
CASSQSVRTPYNSPLHF
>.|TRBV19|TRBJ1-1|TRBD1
TGTGCCAGTAGTATGACAGGGGGCATCACTGAAGCTTTCTTT
CASSMTGGITEAFF
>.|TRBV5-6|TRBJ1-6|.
TGTGCCAGCAGCTTAGGGGTGGTGGGTAGTTCACCCCTCCACTTT
CASSLGVVGSSPLHF
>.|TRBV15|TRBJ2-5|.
TGTGCCACCGGGTCGGGCGGCAGGGAAGGTCGAGAGACCCAGTACTTC
CATGSGGREGRETQYF
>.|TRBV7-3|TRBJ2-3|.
TGTGCCAGCAGCCTAACCCCCGCGGTGGGAGATACGCAGTATTTT
CASSLTPAVGDTQYF
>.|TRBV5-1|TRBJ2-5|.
TGCGCCAGCAGCTTGGAGGGGTTACAAGAGACCCAGTACTTC
CASSLEGLQETQYF
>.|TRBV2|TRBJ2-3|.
TGTGCCAGCAGTGGTCAAGGGGGCACAGATACGCAGTATTTT
CASSGQGGTDTQYF
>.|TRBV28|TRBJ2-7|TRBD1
TGTGCCAGCATCGAAAGGGGGCGCTTCTACGAGCAGTACTTC
CASIERGRFYEQYF
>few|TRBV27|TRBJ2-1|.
TGTGCCAGCAGTTTTGTACAGGAAAACAATGAGCAGTTCTTC
CASSFVQENNEQFF
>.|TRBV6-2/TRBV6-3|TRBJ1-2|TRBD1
TGTGCCAGCAGTCGGGCTACAGGGGCTGGCTACACCTTC
CASSRATGAGYTF
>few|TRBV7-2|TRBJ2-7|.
TGTGCCAGCAGCCGCGGAAGGGGGTTGGGCGAGCAGTACTTC
CASSRGRGLGEQYF
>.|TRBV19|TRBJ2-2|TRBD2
TGTGCCAGTAGTATAATAGCGGGGGGCACCGGGGAGCTGTTTTTT
CASSIIAGGTGELFF
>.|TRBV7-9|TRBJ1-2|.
TGTGCCAGCAGCTCAACCCGAGGCGGCAGGGACTATGGCTACACCTTC
CASSSTRGGRDYGYTF
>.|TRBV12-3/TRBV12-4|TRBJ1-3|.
TGTGCCAGCAGGAACAGGGCTGGAAACACCATATATTTT
CASRNRAGNTIYF
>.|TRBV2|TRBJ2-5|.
TGTGCCAGCACTCGAGGGATCCAAGAGACCCAGTACTTC
CASTRGIQETQYF
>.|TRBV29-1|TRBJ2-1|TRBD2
TGCAGCGTTGTAAGCGGGGGGGGATACAATGAGCAGTTCTTC
CSVVSGGGYNEQFF
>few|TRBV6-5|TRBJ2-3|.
TGTGCCAGCAGTTACGGACCGGAGGCAGATACGCAGTATTTT
CASSYGPEADTQYF
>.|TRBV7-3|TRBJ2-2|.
TGTGCCAGCAGCTCCCCCGGGGGATCGAACACCGGGGAGCTGTTTTTT
CASSSPGGSNTGELFF
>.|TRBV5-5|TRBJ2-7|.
TGTGCCAGCAGCTTGGAATCGTCGGCCCGGAGCACCTACGAGCAGTACTTC
CASSLESSARSTYEQYF
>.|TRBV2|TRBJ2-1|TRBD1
TGTGCCAGCAGTGAAGTAGGACAGGGAATGGGCAATGAGCAGTTCTTC
CASSEVGQGMGNEQFF
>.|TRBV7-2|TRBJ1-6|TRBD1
TGTGCCAGCAGTCACCCGACAGGGGGAAGGGCCTATAATTCACCCCTCCACTTT
CASSHPTGGRAYNSPLHF
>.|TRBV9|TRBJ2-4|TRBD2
TGTGCCAGCAGCCCCACGGGGGGGCAAAACATTCAGTACTTC
CASSPTGGQNIQYF
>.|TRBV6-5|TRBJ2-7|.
TGTGCCAGCAGCTCTGACAGCTACGAGCAGTACTTC
CASSSDSYEQYF
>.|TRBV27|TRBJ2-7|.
TGTGCCAGCAGGGGCCCCTCCTACGAGCAGTACTTC
CASRGPSYEQYF
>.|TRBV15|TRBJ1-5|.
TGTGCCACCAGCAGGGAGGTAGTGAGAAATCAGCCCCAGCATTTT
CATSREVVRNQPQHF
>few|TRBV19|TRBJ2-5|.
TGTGCCAGTAGTCATGGGCCACAGGACGTCCAAGAGACCCAGTACTTC
CASSHGPQDVQETQYF
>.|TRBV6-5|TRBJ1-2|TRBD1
TGTGCCAGCAGTTACCAACAGGGGCCGACTCATGGCTACACCTTC
CASSYQQGPTHGYTF
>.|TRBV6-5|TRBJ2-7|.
TGTGCCAGCAGTCCTAGACAGGGAGGAACCTACGAGCAGTACTTC
CASSPRQGGTYEQYF
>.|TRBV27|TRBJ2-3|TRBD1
TGTGCCAGCAGTTTTAAGGACAGGGGGACCCCTAGCACAGATACGCAGTATTTT
CASSFKDRGTPSTDTQYF
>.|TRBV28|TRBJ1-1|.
TGTGCCAGCAGTTCCGCCGGGCCCAGAGGGGGTAAGGGTGAAGCTTTCTTT
CASSSAGPRGGKGEAFF
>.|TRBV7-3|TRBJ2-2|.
TGTGCCAGCAGTTCCCCCGTCCCTTTAACGAACACCGGGGAGCTGTTTTTT
CASSSPVPLTNTGELFF
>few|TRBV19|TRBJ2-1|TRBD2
TGTGCCAGTAGTAGGGGGGGAGGGGTCAATGAGCAGTTCTTC
CASSRGGGVNEQFF
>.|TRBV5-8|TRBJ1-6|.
TGTGCCAGCAGCGTCGGACAAGTACCTTCACCCCTCCACTTT
CASSVGQVPSPLHF
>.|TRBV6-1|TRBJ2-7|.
TGTGCCAGCAGTGAAATGGGTGGGACACCGTACGAGCAGTACTTC
CASSEMGGTPYEQYF
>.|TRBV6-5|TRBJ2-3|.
TGTGCCAGCAGTTACCCGTCGGATACGCAGTATTTT
CASSYPSDTQYF
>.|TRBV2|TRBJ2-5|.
TGTGCCAGCAGTGCCGGAGAGACCCAGTACTTC
CASSAGETQYF